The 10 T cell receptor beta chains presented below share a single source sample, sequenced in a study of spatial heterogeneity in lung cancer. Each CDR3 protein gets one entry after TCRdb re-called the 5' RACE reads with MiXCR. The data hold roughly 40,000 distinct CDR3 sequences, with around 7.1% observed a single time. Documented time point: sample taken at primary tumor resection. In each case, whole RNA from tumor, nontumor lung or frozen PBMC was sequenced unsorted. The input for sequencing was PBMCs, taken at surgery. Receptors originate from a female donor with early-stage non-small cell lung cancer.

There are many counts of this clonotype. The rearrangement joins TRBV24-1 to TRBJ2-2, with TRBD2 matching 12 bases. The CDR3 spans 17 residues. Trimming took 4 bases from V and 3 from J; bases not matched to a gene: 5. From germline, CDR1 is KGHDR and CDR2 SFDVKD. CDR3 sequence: CATSEPLAGGYTGELFF. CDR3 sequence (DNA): TGTGCCACCAGTGAGCCCCTAGCGGGGGGGTACACCGGGGAGCTGTTTTTT.

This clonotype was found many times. For the CDR3, the DNA is TGTGCCAGCAGTCGGGGGTTGAGCTCCTATAATTCACCCCTCCACTTT. This codes for CASSRGLSSYNSPLHF. The chain uses TRBV6-5 and TRBJ1-6; possible D gene TRBD1, 5 bases. V was trimmed by 5 bases and J by 0 bases, leaving 11 bases between them. The CDR3 covers 16 residues. Germline V CDR1 and CDR2: MNHEY, SVGAGI.

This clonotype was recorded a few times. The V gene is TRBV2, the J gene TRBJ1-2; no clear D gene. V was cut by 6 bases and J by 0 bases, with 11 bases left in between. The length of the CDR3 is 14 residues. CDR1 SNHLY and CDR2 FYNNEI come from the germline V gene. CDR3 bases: TGTGCCAGCAGGGGTTCGGTAGCTAACTATGGCTACACCTTC. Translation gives CASRGSVANYGYTF.

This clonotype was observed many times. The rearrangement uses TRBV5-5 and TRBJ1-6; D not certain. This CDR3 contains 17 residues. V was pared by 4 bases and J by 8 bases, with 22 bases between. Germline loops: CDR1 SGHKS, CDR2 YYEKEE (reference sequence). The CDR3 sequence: CASSPTPVQIAYSPLHF. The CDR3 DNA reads TGTGCCAGCAGCCCTACCCCCGTTCAGATCGCTTATTCACCCCTCCACTTT.

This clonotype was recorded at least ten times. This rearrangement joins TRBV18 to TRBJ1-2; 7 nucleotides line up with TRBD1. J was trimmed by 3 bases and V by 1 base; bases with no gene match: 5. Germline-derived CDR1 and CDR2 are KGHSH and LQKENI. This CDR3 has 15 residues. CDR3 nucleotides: TGTGCCAGCTCACCACACCCCGGGACAGACTATGGCTACACCTTC. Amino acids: CASSPHPGTDYGYTF.

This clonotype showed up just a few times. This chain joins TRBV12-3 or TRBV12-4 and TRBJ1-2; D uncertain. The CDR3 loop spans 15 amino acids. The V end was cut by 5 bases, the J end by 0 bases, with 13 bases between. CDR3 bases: TGTGCCAGCAGTAGCTCGCTTTCAGCTAACTATGGCTACACCTTC. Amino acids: CASSSSLSANYGYTF.

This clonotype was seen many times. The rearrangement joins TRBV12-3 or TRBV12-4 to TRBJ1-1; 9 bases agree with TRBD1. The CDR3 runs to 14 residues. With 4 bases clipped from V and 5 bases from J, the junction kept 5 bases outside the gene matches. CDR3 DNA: TGTGCCAGCAGTTCGACAGGGGGAGGAACTGAAGCTTTCTTT. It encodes CASSSTGGGTEAFF.

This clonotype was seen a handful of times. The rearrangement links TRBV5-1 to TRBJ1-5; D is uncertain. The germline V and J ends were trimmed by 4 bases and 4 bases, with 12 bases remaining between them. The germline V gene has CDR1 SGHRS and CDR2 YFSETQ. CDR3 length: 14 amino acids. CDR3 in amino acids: CASSRGDANQPQHF. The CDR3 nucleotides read TGCGCCAGCAGCCGTGGAGACGCGAATCAGCCCCAGCATTTT. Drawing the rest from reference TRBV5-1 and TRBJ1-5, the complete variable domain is KAGVTQTPRYLIKTRGQQVTLSCSPISGHRSVSWYQQTPGQGLQFLFEYFSETQRNKGNFPGRFSGRQFSNSRSEMNVSTLELGDSALYLCASSRGDANQPQHFGDGTRLSIL.

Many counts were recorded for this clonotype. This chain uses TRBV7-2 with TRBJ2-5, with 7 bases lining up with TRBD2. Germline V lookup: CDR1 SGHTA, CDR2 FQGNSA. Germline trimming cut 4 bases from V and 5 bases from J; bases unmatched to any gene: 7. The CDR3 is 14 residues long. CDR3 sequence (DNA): TGTGCCAGCAGCTCCCCGACTAGCCCGGAGACCCAGTACTTC. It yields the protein CASSSPTSPETQYF.

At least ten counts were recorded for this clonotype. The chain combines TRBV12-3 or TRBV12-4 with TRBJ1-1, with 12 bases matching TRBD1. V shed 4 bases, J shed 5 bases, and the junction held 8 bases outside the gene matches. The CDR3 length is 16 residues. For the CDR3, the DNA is TGTGCCAGCAGTTGGGAGGAGGGACAGGGGGCAACTGAAGCTTTCTTT. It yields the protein CASSWEEGQGATEAFF.